This T cell receptor (beta chain) was sequenced in a study of cytomegalovirus exposure and HLA in healthy donors. In the PCR, 60 Vbeta and 13 Jbeta primers were used. Libraries were prepared by immunoSEQ multiplex PCR; TCRdb keeps only in-frame clonotypes and omits some of them. The table lists 70,000 to 90,000 clones, about 77% of them singletons. This clone was picked up one time. The specimen was PBMCs. The clonotype comes from a man aged 55-75 years in good health and CMV-seronegative.

CDR3 sequence reads: CASSDSDNEKLFF. In DNA, the CDR3 is TGTGCCAGCAGCGATAGTGATAATGAAAAACTGTTTTTT. This chain connects TRBV7-9 to TRBJ1-4; unclear D gene. CDR3 length: 13 residues. CDR1 is SEHNR and CDR2 is FQNEAQ in the germline V gene (reference sequence). Trimming shortened V by 5 bases and J by 4 bases, and 8 bases separated the two germline ends.